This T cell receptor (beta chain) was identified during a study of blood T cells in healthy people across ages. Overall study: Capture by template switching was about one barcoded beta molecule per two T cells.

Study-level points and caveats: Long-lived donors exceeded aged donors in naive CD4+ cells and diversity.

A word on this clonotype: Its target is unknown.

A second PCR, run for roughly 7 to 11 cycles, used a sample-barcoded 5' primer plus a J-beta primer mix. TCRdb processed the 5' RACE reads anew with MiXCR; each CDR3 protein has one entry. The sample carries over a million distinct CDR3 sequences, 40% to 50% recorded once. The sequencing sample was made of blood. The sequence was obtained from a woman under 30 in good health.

CDR3 coding DNA: TGTGCCAGCTGGTATGGGGTCCTCTCCTACGAGCAGTACTTC. Translation: CASWYGVLSYEQYF. This chain links TRBV28 with TRBJ2-7; D unresolved. In germline, CDR1 is MDHEN, CDR2 SYDVKM. V was shortened by 8 bases and J by 0 bases, with 14 bases between the two germline ends. This CDR3 is 14 amino acids long. The full variable domain, rest sourced from reference TRBV28 and TRBJ2-7, is DVKVTQSSRYLVKRTGEKVFLECVQDMDHENMFWYRQDPGLGLRLIYFSYDVKMKEKGDIPEGYSVSREKKERFSLILESASTNQTSMYLCASWYGVLSYEQYFGPGTRLTVT.